The 28 T cell receptor beta chains below come from one sample, sequenced in a study of T cells in Graves' hyperthyroidism and ophthalmopathy. RNA transcripts gave rise to amplified TCR beta CDR3 regions. When the TCR CDR3 underwent first-round RT-PCR, the HTBI primer set was used. TCRdb re-called the multiplex PCR reads through MiXCR, storing one row per CDR3 protein. The top ten hold approximately 6.4% of the sample, which has 500,000 to 750,000 distinct CDR3 sequences, 14% seen once. Sequencing input: blood. These receptors all come from a young woman with Graves' ophthalmopathy.

The table lists this clonotype with many counts. The V gene is TRBV12-3 or TRBV12-4, the J gene TRBJ2-5; 12 bases align to TRBD2. V was clipped by 3 bases and J by 4 bases; unmatched bases: 9. This CDR3 is built from 17 residues. The CDR3 sequence: CASSFFLAGGPGETQYF. For the CDR3, the DNA is TGTGCCAGCAGTTTTTTTCTAGCGGGAGGGCCTGGAGAGACCCAGTACTTC.

Many counts were recorded for this clonotype. This chain joins TRBV6-1 and TRBJ1-5; perhaps TRBD1 as D (5 bases). V lost 0 bases and J 7 bases, leaving 10 bases between the germline ends. The CDR3 contains 14 residues. Germline values: CDR1 MNHNS, CDR2 SASEGT. The CDR3 DNA sequence: TGTGCCAGCAGTGAAGCGGGGGGTGGCCAGCCCCAGCATTTT. Its translation: CASSEAGGGQPQHF.

The chain is built from TRBV19 and TRBJ2-1, with D hard to call. Germline V gene lookup returns CDR1 LNHDA and CDR2 SQIVND (reference sequence). This CDR3 has 15 residues. Deletions cut 0 bases from V and 4 bases from J, with 10 bases between. CDR3 loop: CASSIEDWIYNEQFF. In DNA, the CDR3 is TGTGCCAGTAGTATAGAAGACTGGATATACAATGAGCAGTTCTTC.

This clonotype was seen only a few times. The chain uses TRBV5-4 and TRBJ2-7, with 12 bases lining up with TRBD2. The junction had 4 bases not matched to a gene; V was cut back by 4 bases and J by 2 bases. The CDR3 extends over 15 amino acids. Germline values: CDR1 SGHNT, CDR2 YYREEE (reference sequence). CDR3 nucleotides: TGTGCCAGCAGCAGGACTAGCGGGGTTACCTACGAGCAGTACTTC. Amino acids: CASSRTSGVTYEQYF. The full variable domain, with the rest looked up from reference TRBV5-4 and TRBJ2-7, is ETGVTQSPTHLIKTRGQQVTLRCSSQSGHNTVSWYQQALGQGPQFIFQYYREEENGRGNFPPRFSGLQFPNYSSELNVNALELDDSALYLCASSRTSGVTYEQYFGPGTRLTVT.

This clonotype came up many times. The chain is built from TRBV12-3 or TRBV12-4 and TRBJ1-1, with a weak D call TRBD1 (5 bases). The CDR3 has 15 amino acids. Trimming removed 5 bases at V and 3 bases at J, with 16 bases between. The DNA of the CDR3 is TGTGCCAGCAGTCCGAGGGGTACCGGACACACTGAAGCTTTCTTT. Translating it yields CASSPRGTGHTEAFF.

This clonotype has a handful of counts. The chain carries TRBV24-1 and TRBJ2-1, with 13 bases identical to TRBD2. CDR1 and CDR2 (germline): KGHDR, SFDVKD. V lost 0 bases and J lost 6; bases outside the gene matches: 4. The CDR3 runs 17 residues. The CDR3 DNA sequence: TGTGCCACCAGTGATTTGGGGGGACTAGCGGGGCCCAATGAGCAGTTCTTC. It codes for CATSDLGGLAGPNEQFF.

This clonotype was recorded at least ten times. The V and J genes are TRBV10-3 and TRBJ2-7; 7 bases line up with TRBD2. Germline values: CDR1 ENHRY, CDR2 SYGVKD. The CDR3 totals 14 residues. Germline trimming cut 6 bases from V and 3 bases from J; bases unmatched to any gene: 8. The CDR3 loop reads CAIRNGAGIYEQYF. The CDR3 DNA reads as TGTGCCATCAGAAACGGAGCGGGGATCTACGAGCAGTACTTC.

The chain joins TRBV6-2 or TRBV6-3 to TRBJ2-3; TRBD1 aligns across 8 bases. V gave up 6 bases and J gave up 3 bases; unmatched junction bases: 11. CDR1 is MNHEY, CDR2 SVGEGT, per germline. This CDR3 spans 16 amino acids. Written as DNA, the CDR3 is TGTGCCAGCAGGGCCTGGACAGGGTCTGGAACAGATACGCAGTATTTT. As protein: CASRAWTGSGTDTQYF.

This clonotype has ten or more counts. This chain uses TRBV10-3 with TRBJ2-7; tentatively, D is TRBD2 (7 bases). The V gene's germline CDR1 is ENHRY and CDR2 SYGVKD. This CDR3 is 13 amino acids long. Trimming cost V 8 bases and J 1 base, with 12 bases left between them. For the CDR3, the DNA is TGTGCCATCGGCGGGGGCACGTCCTACGAGCAGTACTTC. Amino acid sequence: CAIGGGTSYEQYF.

Ten or more counts support this clonotype. The chain combines TRBV7-9 with TRBJ1-2, with TRBD1 matching over 8 bases. CDR1 SEHNR and CDR2 FQNEAQ come from the germline V gene (reference sequence). V shed 6 bases, J shed 8 bases, and the junction held 14 bases outside the gene matches. The CDR3 runs 15 residues. The DNA for the CDR3 is TGTGCCAGCAGTCCGACAGGGGACTATGCCCCAGGCTACACCTTC. Amino acid sequence: CASSPTGDYAPGYTF.

J is TRBJ1-6 and V is TRBV29-1; 9 positions match TRBD1. Germline V gives CDR1 SQVTM, CDR2 ANQGSEA. The CDR3 runs 13 residues. The trim removed 6 bases at V and 8 bases at J, leaving 5 bases unmatched. CDR3 DNA: TGCAGCGTGAGGGACAGGGAAGATTCACCCCTCCACTTT. This encodes CSVRDREDSPLHF.

The chain carries TRBV7-2 and TRBJ2-3; possible D gene TRBD2, 6 bases. Germline V gene data show CDR1 as SGHTA and CDR2 as FQGNSA. V was shortened by 5 bases and J by 6 bases, with 24 bases between the two germline ends. This CDR3 is built from 17 residues. This CDR3 reads CASSTTSSGPAGDTQYF. The CDR3, as DNA: TGTGCCAGCAGCACAACATCCAGCGGTCCCGCGGGGGATACGCAGTATTTT.

This clonotype was recorded at least ten times. The V call is TRBV5-6, the J call TRBJ2-7; no firm D call. The germline V and J ends were trimmed by 0 bases and 3 bases, with 10 bases remaining between them. CDR1 and CDR2 (germline): SGHDT, YYEEEE. The CDR3 runs 14 residues. CDR3 in DNA: TGTGCCAGCAGCTTGGCATCGGCGGACTACGAGCAGTACTTC. Protein sequence: CASSLASADYEQYF. Combining the CDR3 with reference TRBV5-6 and TRBJ2-7 gives the whole variable domain DAGVTQSPTHLIKTRGQQVTLRCSPKSGHDTVSWYQQALGQGPQFIFQYYEEEERQRGNFPDRFSGHQFPNYSSELNVNALLLGDSALYLCASSLASADYEQYFGPGTRLTVT.

This clonotype occurred many times. The V gene is TRBV6-1, the J gene TRBJ1-5; 8 bases agree with TRBD1. CDR3 length: 15 amino acids. J lost 0 bases, V lost 6 bases, and 4 bases had no gene match. Germline loops: CDR1 MNHNS, CDR2 SASEGT. CDR3 sequence (DNA): TGTGCCAGCAGGGCCGACAGGGGTAGCAATCAGCCCCAGCATTTT. Protein: CASRADRGSNQPQHF.

This rearrangement joins TRBV20-1 to TRBJ1-4; no clear D gene. Germline V gene lookup returns CDR1 DFQATT and CDR2 SNEGSKA (reference sequence). The CDR3 totals 15 residues. The V and J ends lost 0 bases and 4 bases respectively, with 12 bases between them. Here the CDR3 DNA reads TGCAGTGCTAGAGATTACCAAGCCTTTAATGAAAAACTGTTTTTT. Its translation is CSARDYQAFNEKLFF.

This clonotype was detected a few times. The chain's CDR3 is CASSVMDRAGGGNTEAFF. CDR3 nucleotides: TGTGCCAGTAGTGTTATGGACAGGGCGGGGGGGGGGAACACTGAAGCTTTCTTT. The gene calls are TRBV19 and TRBJ1-1; 8 bases are a match to TRBD1. Losses at the gene ends were 5 bases for V and 1 base for J; bases not matched to a gene: 15. The CDR3 extends over 18 amino acids. Germline CDR1 and CDR2: LNHDA and SQIVND (reference sequence).

This clonotype has ten or more counts. The J gene is TRBJ1-2, the V gene TRBV5-6; D remains unclear. This CDR3 has 16 amino acids. Germline V gives CDR1 SGHDT, CDR2 YYEEEE. V gave up 4 bases and J gave up 4 bases, with 20 bases separating them. The CDR3: CASSRTWVRTIYGYTF. CDR3 in DNA: TGTGCCAGCAGCCGTACATGGGTTCGGACTATCTATGGCTACACCTTC.

The chain links TRBV9 to TRBJ2-2, with 7 bases identical to TRBD2. V dropped 0 bases and J dropped 4; count of bases not matched to a gene: 6. The germline gives CDR1 SGDLS, CDR2 YYNGEE. The CDR3 loop spans 16 amino acids. The CDR3 DNA reads as TGTGCCAGCAGCGTAGGCGGGAGATATCGCACCGGGGAGCTGTTTTTT. Translating it yields CASSVGGRYRTGELFF. The whole variable domain, filled in from reference TRBV9 and TRBJ2-2, reads DSGVTQTPKHLITATGQRVTLRCSPRSGDLSVYWYQQSLDQGLQFLIQYYNGEERAKGNILERFSAQQFPDLHSELNLSSLELGDSALYFCASSVGGRYRTGELFFGEGSRLTVL.

This clonotype was picked up a small number of times. The CDR3 loop is CASSSGTGGHANEKLFF. Written as DNA, the CDR3 is TGCGCCAGCAGCTCCGGGACAGGGGGTCATGCGAATGAAAAACTGTTTTTT. The V and J genes are TRBV5-1 and TRBJ1-4, with 11 positions matching TRBD1. This CDR3 has 17 residues. Germline CDR1 and CDR2: SGHRS and YFSETQ. V was clipped by 3 bases and J by 5 bases; unmatched bases: 9.

The table lists this clonotype with many counts. The V call is TRBV12-3 or TRBV12-4, the J call TRBJ1-5; 8 bases map to TRBD1. The CDR3 is made up of 16 amino acids. The V and J ends lost 1 base and 2 bases, in that order; junction bases with no gene match: 4. CDR3 nucleotides: TGTGCCAGCAGTTTAGTCCAGGGACAGGGCAATCAGCCCCAGCATTTT. As protein: CASSLVQGQGNQPQHF.

The chain is built from TRBV6-2 or TRBV6-3 and TRBJ2-1; D remains unclear. The germline V and J ends were trimmed by 8 bases and 10 bases, with 15 bases remaining between them. The CDR3 runs 12 residues. Germline assignment: CDR1 MNHEY and CDR2 SVGEGT. The CDR3 DNA sequence: TGTGCCAGCCAGTTATCTCACCGGGAGCAGTTCTTC. Translation: CASQLSHREQFF.

This clonotype appeared many times. The chain has TRBV28 and TRBJ2-5, with D hard to call. The germline V gene encodes CDR1 MDHEN and CDR2 SYDVKM. The CDR3 covers 11 residues. Trimming left V 7 bases short and J 1 base short, with 4 bases between. The CDR3 loop reads CASNRQETQYF. CDR3 nucleotides: TGTGCCAGCAATCGCCAAGAGACCCAGTACTTC.

This clonotype occurred many times. The rearrangement uses TRBV2 and TRBJ2-3; D gene uncertain. Trimming removed 6 bases at V and 0 bases at J, with 19 bases between. Germline V gene data show CDR1 as SNHLY and CDR2 as FYNNEI. The CDR3 runs 17 residues. This chain's CDR3 is CASRAPDSSRSTDTQYF. CDR3 nucleotides: TGTGCCAGCAGGGCCCCAGATTCCAGTAGGAGCACAGATACGCAGTATTTT.

The chain carries TRBV6-2 or TRBV6-3 and TRBJ2-2; D is ambiguous. Germline-derived CDR1 and CDR2 are MNHEY and SVGEGT. The germline V and J ends were trimmed by 7 bases and 4 bases, with 4 bases remaining between them. This CDR3 contains 11 residues. CDR3 coding DNA: TGTGCCAGCAAAAGCACCGGGGAGCTGTTTTTT. Protein: CASKSTGELFF.

V usage is TRBV4-1 and J usage is TRBJ1-6, with 8 nucleotides matching TRBD1. CDR1 MGHRA and CDR2 YSYEKL come from the germline V gene. The V gene end was trimmed by 4 bases and the J gene end by 5 bases; junction bases not matched to a gene: 7. The CDR3 extends over 16 amino acids. The DNA of the CDR3 is TGCGCCAGCAGCCTAGACGGGACAGGAGATAATTCACCCCTCCACTTT. It translates to CASSLDGTGDNSPLHF.

This clonotype came up many times. The chain uses TRBV7-9 and TRBJ2-1; TRBD2 matches 7 bases. CDR1 is SEHNR and CDR2 is FQNEAQ in the germline V gene (reference sequence). V lost 6 bases to trimming and J lost 0 bases; unmatched junction nucleotides: 5. The CDR3 contains 15 residues. CDR3 nucleotides: TGTGCCAGCAGTGGAGCGGGAAGCTCCTACAATGAGCAGTTCTTC. Its protein product is CASSGAGSSYNEQFF.

V usage is TRBV20-1 and J usage is TRBJ2-7; 11 nucleotides line up with TRBD2. The CDR3 spans 15 residues. J was trimmed by 3 bases and V by 5 bases; bases with no gene match: 9. The V gene's germline CDR1 is DFQATT and CDR2 SNEGSKA (reference sequence). CDR3 residues: CSAGTGTSGIYEQYF. CDR3 sequence (DNA): TGCAGTGCTGGAACCGGGACTAGCGGCATCTACGAGCAGTACTTC.

This chain joins TRBV11-2 and TRBJ1-4; D is ambiguous. CDR3 length: 19 residues. The germline gives CDR1 SGHAT, CDR2 FQNNGV. V gave up 0 bases and J gave up 0 bases, with 17 bases separating them. The CDR3 nucleotides read TGTGCCAGCAGCTTAGAAGGACCCCATACCCATGCAACTAATGAAAAACTGTTTTTT. Translated: CASSLEGPHTHATNEKLFF.